The present T cell receptor (beta chain) was sequenced within a study of OX40 agonist ivuxolimab in advanced cancers. For the study at large: The drug used for patients, ivuxolimab, was an agonistic anti-OX40 (CD134) antibody. Overall study findings and caveats: Clones of CD4+ and CD8+ blood T cells grew by week 6 at doses of 0.1 to 3.0 mg/kg.

Germline assignment: CDR1 SEHNR and CDR2 FQNEAQ (reference sequence). The CDR3 is 15 residues long. V shed 1 base and J shed 1 base, with 10 bases lying between them. The sample holds one count of this clone. Its antigen remains unknown. Generated by immunoSEQ multiplex PCR, the TCRdb table keeps only in-frame clones and is missing some. The table shows about 32,000 clones, with 84% occurring only once. Sequencing was performed on CD4+ or CD8+ T cells sorted from blood, taken in a trial of the OX40 agonist ivuxolimab. The chain links TRBV7-9 to TRBJ1-1; D possibly corresponds to TRBD1 (5 bases). The TCR comes from an adult with an advanced solid tumor such as melanoma, head and neck, liver or kidney cancer. The CDR3 region is CASSLVGQGNTEAFF. The DNA of the CDR3 is TGTGCCAGCAGCTTAGTAGGCCAGGGGAACACTGAAGCTTTCTTT.